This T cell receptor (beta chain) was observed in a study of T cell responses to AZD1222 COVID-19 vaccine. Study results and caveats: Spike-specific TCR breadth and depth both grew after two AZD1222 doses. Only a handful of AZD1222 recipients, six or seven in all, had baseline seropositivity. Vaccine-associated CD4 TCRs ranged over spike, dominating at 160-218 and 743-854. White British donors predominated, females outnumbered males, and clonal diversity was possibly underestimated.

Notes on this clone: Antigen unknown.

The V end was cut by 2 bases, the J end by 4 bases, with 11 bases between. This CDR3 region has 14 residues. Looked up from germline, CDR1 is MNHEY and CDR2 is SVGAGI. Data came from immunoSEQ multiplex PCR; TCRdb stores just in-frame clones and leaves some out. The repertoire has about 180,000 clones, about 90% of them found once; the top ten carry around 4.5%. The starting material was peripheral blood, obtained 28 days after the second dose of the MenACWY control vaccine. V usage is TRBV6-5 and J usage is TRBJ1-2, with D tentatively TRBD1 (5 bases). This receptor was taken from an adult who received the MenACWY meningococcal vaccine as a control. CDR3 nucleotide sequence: TGTGCCAGCAGTTACCGTCCTCAGGGCTATGGCTACACCTTC. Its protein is CASSYRPQGYGYTF.